Sequencing of this TCR beta chain was carried out in a study of blood T cell repertoires in COVID-19. Study at large: T cells, B-cell-depleted T cells, or PBMCs provided the cDNA or gDNA that served as material.

Clones were sequenced by immunoSEQ multiplex PCR, and TCRdb holds only the in-frame ones, with some missing. The sample has roughly 410,000 clones; more than 70% are singletons. The length of the CDR3 is 14 residues. The germline V gene has CDR1 SGHVS and CDR2 FQNEAQ. The V end was cut by 7 bases, the J end by 2 bases, with 14 bases between. This clone appeared a few times. V and J are TRBV7-8 and TRBJ1-2, with unresolved D. Sequenced: peripheral blood. The clonotype originates from a middle-aged man with acute or convalescent COVID-19. The CDR3 nucleotides are TGTGCCAGCACTAGAAGCCTAGCGAACTATGGCTACACCTTC. This encodes CASTRSLANYGYTF.